Following are 3 T cell receptor beta chains from one sample sequenced in a study of blood T cell repertoires in COVID-19. Assay: immunoSEQ multiplex PCR; the TCRdb copy retains only in-frame clones and omits some. The sample lists 540,000 or so clones, about 89% seen once, with roughly 8.3% in the top ten. The sequenced material came from peripheral blood. The receptors stem from a woman aged 45 to 65 with COVID-19, enrolled during active disease.

The rearrangement joins TRBV7-9 to TRBJ2-2, with D perhaps TRBD1 (6 bases). V shed 2 bases and J shed 4 bases, with 23 bases lying between them. The germline gives CDR1 SEHNR, CDR2 FQNEAQ (reference sequence). The CDR3 runs to 19 residues. The CDR3 here is CASSLKGRRGHRATGELFF. In DNA form, the CDR3 reads TGTGCCAGCAGCTTAAAAGGGAGACGAGGGCACAGGGCCACCGGGGAGCTGTTTTTT.

The rearrangement links TRBV5-1 to TRBJ2-1, with TRBD1 identical over 10 bases. This CDR3 has 15 residues. The germline gives CDR1 SGHRS, CDR2 YFSETQ. V shed 4 bases, J shed 7 bases, and the junction held 8 bases outside the gene matches. This CDR3 is CASSIGTGVQNEQFF. CDR3 DNA sequence: TGCGCCAGCAGCATTGGGACAGGGGTCCAGAATGAGCAGTTCTTC.

The chain uses TRBV27 and TRBJ1-4; D not certain. The V and J ends lost 0 bases and 0 bases respectively, with 5 bases between them. Germline V gene sequence: CDR1 MNHEY, CDR2 SMNVEV (reference sequence). The CDR3 runs to 15 residues. CDR3 sequence reads: CASSLSVATNEKLFF. The CDR3 DNA sequence: TGTGCCAGCAGTTTATCGGTAGCAACTAATGAAAAACTGTTTTTT. The whole variable domain, filled in from reference TRBV27 and TRBJ1-4, reads EAQVTQNPRYLITVTGKKLTVTCSQNMNHEYMSWYRQDPGLGLRQIYYSMNVEVTDKGDVPEGYKVSRKEKRNFPLILESPSPNQTSLYFCASSLSVATNEKLFFGSGTQLSVL.